This T cell receptor beta chain was recorded in a study of radiation and T cells in renal cell carcinoma. The CDR3 runs 13 residues. Per germline, CDR1 GTSNPN and CDR2 SVGIG (reference sequence). As for this clone: Sequence at one end of the junction differs from germline and may be a read error.

The method was immunoSEQ multiplex PCR; TCRdb's version includes in-frame clones alone and lacks a portion of them. The profile covers just over 95,000 clones, with 75% to 90% appearing a single time and 7% to 9% taken by the ten largest. Time point defined: baseline pretreatment blood. The treatment was: 15 Gy SBRT to primary tumor, nephrectomy 4 weeks later. Radiation-treated patients gave blood at baseline, week 2 and week 4. The receptor was isolated from a man aged 50 to 59 with renal cell carcinoma. This sample comprised blood, obtained from a patient whose treatment included radiotherapy and nephrectomy. The V gene is TRBV30, the J gene TRBJ2-7; D ambiguous. The CDR3 DNA reads TGTGCCTGGAGTCCAGGTGTCTCCAACGAGCAGTACTTC. Its protein is CAWSPGVSNEQYF.